In this sample, the clone carrying this T cell receptor beta chain turned up once. The target antigen is unknown. If no ophthalmopathy progression occurred within 18 months, Graves' hyperthyroidism was stable. Extraction of PBMCs used 9 to 10 ml of fresh peripheral blood. This record comes from a study of T cells in Graves' hyperthyroidism and ophthalmopathy. Whole-study findings and limits: Stable hyperthyroidism and ophthalmopathy were separated using 13 V-J signatures. The model's output predicted ophthalmopathy at a median of approximately 6.5 months prior to onset.

This CDR3 comprises 12 residues. V was cut by 9 bases and J by 7 bases, with 15 bases left in between. Germline lookup yields CDR1 SGHTA and CDR2 FQGNSA. Researchers amplified the TCR beta CDR3 regions from RNA transcripts. Primed by the HTBI set, a first-round RT-PCR was run on the TCR CDR3. TCRdb called the multiplex PCR reads again in MiXCR, with one record for every CDR3 protein. The sample records more than 500,000 distinct CDR3 sequences, about 16% being singletons. The gene calls are TRBV7-2 and TRBJ1-2; TRBD1 might be the D (5 bases). The clonotype comes from a woman in her twenties or thirties with Graves' hyperthyroidism. What was sequenced was blood. Here the CDR3 DNA reads TGTGCCAGTTCGGGGGGGGGACCTGGCTACACCTTC. Its translation: CASSGGGPGYTF.